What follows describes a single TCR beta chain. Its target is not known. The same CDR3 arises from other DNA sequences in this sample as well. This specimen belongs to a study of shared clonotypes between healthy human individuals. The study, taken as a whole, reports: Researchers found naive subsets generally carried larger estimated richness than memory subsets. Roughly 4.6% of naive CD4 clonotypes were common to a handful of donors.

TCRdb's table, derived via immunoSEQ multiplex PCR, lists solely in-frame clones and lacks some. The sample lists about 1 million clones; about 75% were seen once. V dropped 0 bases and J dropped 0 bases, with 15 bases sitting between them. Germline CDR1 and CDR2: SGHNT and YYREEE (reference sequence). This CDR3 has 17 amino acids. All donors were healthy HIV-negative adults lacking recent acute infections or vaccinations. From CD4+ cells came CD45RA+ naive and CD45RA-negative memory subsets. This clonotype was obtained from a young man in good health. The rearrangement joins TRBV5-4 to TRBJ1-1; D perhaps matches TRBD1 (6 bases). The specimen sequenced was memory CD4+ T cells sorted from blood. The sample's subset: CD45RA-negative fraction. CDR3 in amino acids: CASSLAGGAGMNTEAFF. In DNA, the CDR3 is TGTGCCAGCAGCTTGGCCGGGGGGGCGGGCATGAACACTGAAGCTTTCTTT.